Here is one T cell receptor (beta chain) with its context. Its specificity is unknown. This record belongs to a study of Tregs in tolerant kidney transplant recipients. The overall study: Donor B cells were activated for 10 days on irradiated CD40L-expressing 3T3 cells.

Libraries were prepared by immunoSEQ multiplex PCR; TCRdb keeps only in-frame clonotypes and omits some of them. The table records roughly 10,000 clones, 91% of them present only once. CDR3 size: 13 residues. CDR1 is SQVTM and CDR2 is ANQGSEA in the germline V gene. V was pared by 6 bases and J by 0 bases, with 11 bases between. This sample comprised Tregs from blood cultured with allogeneic cells, obtained before the transplant. This clonotype was sampled from a human patient who received a combined kidney and bone marrow transplant. The genes are TRBV29-1 and TRBJ1-2; no firm D call. CDR3 sequence reads: CSVVQLANYGYTF. Written as DNA, the CDR3 is TGCAGCGTAGTCCAGTTAGCTAACTATGGCTACACCTTC.